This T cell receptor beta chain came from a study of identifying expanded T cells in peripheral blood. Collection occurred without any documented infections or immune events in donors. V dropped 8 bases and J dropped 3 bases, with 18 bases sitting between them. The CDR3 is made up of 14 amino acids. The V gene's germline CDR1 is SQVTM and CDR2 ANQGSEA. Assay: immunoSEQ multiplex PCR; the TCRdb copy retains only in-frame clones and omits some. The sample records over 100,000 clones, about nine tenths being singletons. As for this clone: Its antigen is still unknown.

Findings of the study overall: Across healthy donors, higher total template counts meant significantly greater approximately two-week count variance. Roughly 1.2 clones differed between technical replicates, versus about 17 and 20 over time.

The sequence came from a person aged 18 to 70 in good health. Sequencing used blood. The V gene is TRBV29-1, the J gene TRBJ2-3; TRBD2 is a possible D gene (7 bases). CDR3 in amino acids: CSSLGGPGTDTQYF. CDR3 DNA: TGCAGCTCCCTCGGGGGGCCGGGAACAGATACGCAGTATTTT.